This T cell receptor (beta chain) is drawn from a study of CXCR3-negative and CXCR3-positive naive CD8 T cells. Study-level results: Naive cells that were CXCR3-positive had more hydrophobic TRB CDR3s (compared with CXCR3-negative naive cells). Comparably high diversity was seen in both naive subsets, and much lower diversity in memory CD8+ cells. Within a donor, both naive subsets shared TRBV-TRBJ usage, unlike memory cells. Naive subsets had comparable surface CD5, so TRB CDR3 properties gauged TCR strength.

Definition of naive CD8+ T cells rested on a CD45RO-CCR7+CD27+CD95- profile. The CDR3 has 14 amino acids. The germline V gene encodes CDR1 SQVTM and CDR2 ANQGSEA. With UMI labels, 5' RACE was used to prepare the TRB cDNA libraries. TCRdb re-called the 5' RACE reads and catalogs CDR3 proteins one per entry, DNA excluded. Its clone listing holds around 60,000 distinct CDR3 sequences. Concerning this clonotype: Its target is unknown.

The chain links TRBV29-1 to TRBJ2-7; absent DNA, TCRdb's TRBD1 call cannot be checked. The TCR was taken from a human donor in good health. Some clones in this sample may be carry-over from other donors' samples. Sequencing was done on a sample of naive CXCR3+ CD8+ T cells from blood. The subset is: CD45RO-CCR7+CD27+CD95- naive CD8+ T cells expressing CXCR3 (TNR3+). CDR3 sequence reads: CSVEGTGEVYEQYF.